These T cell receptor beta chains were read from a single sample in a study of response to subunit inactivated influenza vaccine. MiXCR, run by TCRdb on the RT-PCR reads, gives a single entry per CDR3 protein. This sample has roughly 500,000 distinct CDR3 sequences, with approximately 17% found just once. The sequencing used CD4+ T cells sorted from PBMCs, collected 23 to 25 months after vaccination. The receptors were sampled from a man between 50 and 69 years old who received an inactivated influenza vaccine. CDR3s include the opening cysteine and the closing phenylalanine or tryptophan. D genes are given only for firm matches. Size tells how often a clone was seen (once, few, many) or the class of an expanded clone, and some rows leave it out.

d_call clone_size j_call v_call cdr3_aa cdr3_nt
TRBD1 many TRBJ1-2 TRBV28 CASSLDSGGINGYTF TGTGCCAGCAGTTTAGATTCAGGGGGCATCAATGGCTACACCTTC
- few TRBJ2-3 TRBV4-1 CASSQEELGRGTDTQYF TGCGCCAGCAGCCAAGAGGAGCTGGGCAGGGGCACAGATACGCAGTATTTT
- - TRBJ2-5 TRBV6-1 CASSEAKHKETQYF TGTGCCAGCAGTGAAGCGAAACATAAAGAGACCCAGTACTTC
- few TRBJ2-3 TRBV20-1 CSARVDSTDTQYF TGCAGTGCTAGAGTCGACAGCACAGATACGCAGTATTTT
TRBD1 - TRBJ1-5 TRBV20-1 CSARAPGGNQPQHF TGCAGTGCTAGAGCACCAGGGGGAAATCAGCCCCAGCATTTT
- few TRBJ1-1 TRBV12-3/TRBV12-4 CASSFGALSGEAFF TGTGCCAGCAGTTTCGGGGCTCTTTCGGGTGAAGCTTTCTTT
TRBD1 few TRBJ1-2 TRBV20-1 CSGTGAYGYTF TGCAGTGGAACAGGGGCGTATGGCTACACCTTC
- - TRBJ1-1 TRBV20-1 CSARDWIGAGKLNTEAFF TGCAGTGCTAGAGATTGGATAGGGGCAGGGAAGTTGAACACTGAAGCTTTCTTT
- few TRBJ2-1 TRBV29-1 CSVGGGFAYNEQFF TGCAGCGTTGGGGGCGGGTTTGCCTACAATGAGCAGTTCTTC
- few TRBJ1-2 TRBV12-3/TRBV12-4 CASSLLGRGLDYGYTF TGTGCCAGCAGTTTATTAGGGAGGGGCTTGGACTATGGCTACACCTTC
TRBD2 - TRBJ2-1 TRBV20-1 CSARDLKGGKRTCF TGCAGTGCTAGAGACCTAAAGGGAGGGAAAAGAACCTGTTTC